The clone carrying this TCR beta chain was seen a handful of times. Original processing notes: Amplified reference gene primers provided the basis for estimating nucleated cell counts. This table comes from immunoSEQ multiplex PCR, and its TCRdb copy is limited to in-frame clones, with some not included. D and trimming come from the DNA, and the V and J calls and clone size come from that table. Seen here are 100,000 to 120,000 clones, 80% to 90% observed once, and the top ten hold around 3.4%. The source of the sample is a study of blood T cell repertoires in COVID-19. Across the study: Acute and convalescent COVID-19 specimens originated in the United States, Italy and Spain. The analysed material was cDNA or gDNA that came from T cells, B-cell-depleted T cells, or PBMCs.

The CDR3 covers 15 residues. Germline V gives CDR1 MNHEY, CDR2 SMNVEV (reference sequence). The V end lost 5 bases, the J end lost 4 bases, and 18 bases lay between the germline ends. This clonotype was sampled from a man aged 35 to 55 with acute or convalescent COVID-19. The sample taken for sequencing was peripheral blood. The chain carries TRBV27 and TRBJ2-7; tentatively, D is TRBD1 (6 bases). Here the CDR3 reads CASSNPGTPPYEQYF. The CDR3 region has the DNA TGTGCCAGCAGTAATCCCGGGACACCCCCTTACGAGCAGTACTTC.